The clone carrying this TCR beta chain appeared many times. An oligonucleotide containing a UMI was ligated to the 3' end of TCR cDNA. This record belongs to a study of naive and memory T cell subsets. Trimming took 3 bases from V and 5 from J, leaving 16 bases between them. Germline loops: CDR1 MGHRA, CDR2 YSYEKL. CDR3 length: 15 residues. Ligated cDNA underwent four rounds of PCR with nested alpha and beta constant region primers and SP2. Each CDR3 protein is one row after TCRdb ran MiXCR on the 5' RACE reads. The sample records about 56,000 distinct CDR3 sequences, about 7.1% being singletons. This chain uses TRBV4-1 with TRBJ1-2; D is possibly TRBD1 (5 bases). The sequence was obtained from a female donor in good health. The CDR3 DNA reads TGCGCCAGCAGCCACCCCTTGACCGGGGCGTATGGCTACACCTTC. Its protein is CASSHPLTGAYGYTF.